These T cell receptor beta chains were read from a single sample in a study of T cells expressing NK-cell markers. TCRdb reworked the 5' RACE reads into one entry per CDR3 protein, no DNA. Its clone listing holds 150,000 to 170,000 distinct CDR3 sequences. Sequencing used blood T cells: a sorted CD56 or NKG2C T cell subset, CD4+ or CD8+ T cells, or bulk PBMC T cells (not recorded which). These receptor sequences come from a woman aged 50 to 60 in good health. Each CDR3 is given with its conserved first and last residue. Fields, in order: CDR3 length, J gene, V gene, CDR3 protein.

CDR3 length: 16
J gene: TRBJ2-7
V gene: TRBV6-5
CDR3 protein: CASSPLPGASSYEQYF

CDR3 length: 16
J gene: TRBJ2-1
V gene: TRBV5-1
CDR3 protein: CASSRGQVSSYNEQFF

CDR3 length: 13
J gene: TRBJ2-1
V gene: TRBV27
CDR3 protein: CASSPDSYNEQFF

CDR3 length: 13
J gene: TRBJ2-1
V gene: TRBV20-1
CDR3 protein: CSAAGTSMYEQFF

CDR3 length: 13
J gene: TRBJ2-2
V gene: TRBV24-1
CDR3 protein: CATTSTDGGELFF

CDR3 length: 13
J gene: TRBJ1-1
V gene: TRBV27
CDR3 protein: CASSMSGPNEAFF

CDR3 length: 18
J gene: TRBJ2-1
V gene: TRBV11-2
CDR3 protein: CASSLNPRLRGEGGEQFF

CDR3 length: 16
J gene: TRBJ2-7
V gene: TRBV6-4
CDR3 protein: CASLRTSGRNSYEQYF

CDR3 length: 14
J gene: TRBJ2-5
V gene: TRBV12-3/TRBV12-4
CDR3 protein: CASIRLAGEETQYF

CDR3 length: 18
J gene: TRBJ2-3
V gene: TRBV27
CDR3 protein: CASSLGLAGGIGTDTQYF

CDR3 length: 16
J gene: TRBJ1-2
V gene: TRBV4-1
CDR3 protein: CASSQVVRGSNYGYTF

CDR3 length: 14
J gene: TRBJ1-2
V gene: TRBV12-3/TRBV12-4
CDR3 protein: CASTGAGVGYGYTF

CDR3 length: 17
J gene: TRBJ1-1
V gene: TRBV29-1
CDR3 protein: CSVDPGAVSTPPTEAFF

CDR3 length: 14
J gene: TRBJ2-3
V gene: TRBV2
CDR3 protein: CASRPLRPADTQYF

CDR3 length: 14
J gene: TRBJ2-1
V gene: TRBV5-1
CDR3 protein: CASSPGGGLDEQFF

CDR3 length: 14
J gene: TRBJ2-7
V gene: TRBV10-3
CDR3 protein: CAIRDVTGSAEQYF

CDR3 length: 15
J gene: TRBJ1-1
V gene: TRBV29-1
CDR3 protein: CSVDNPQGLNTEAFF

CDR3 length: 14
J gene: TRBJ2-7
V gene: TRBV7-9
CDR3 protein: CASREGTGPAEQYF

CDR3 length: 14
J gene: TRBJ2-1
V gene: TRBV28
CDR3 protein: CASSFVLADNEQFF